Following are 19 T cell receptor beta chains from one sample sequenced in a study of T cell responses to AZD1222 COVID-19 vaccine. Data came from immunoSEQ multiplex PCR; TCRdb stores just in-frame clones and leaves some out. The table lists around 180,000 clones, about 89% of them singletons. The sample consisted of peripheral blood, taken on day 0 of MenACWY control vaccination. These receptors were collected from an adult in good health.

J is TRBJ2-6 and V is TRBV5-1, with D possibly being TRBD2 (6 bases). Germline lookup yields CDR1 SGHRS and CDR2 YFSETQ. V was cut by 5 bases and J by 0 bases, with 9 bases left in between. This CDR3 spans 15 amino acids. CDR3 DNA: TGCGCCAGCAGGATGGGGGGCTCTGGGGCCAACGTCCTGACTTTC. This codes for CASRMGGSGANVLTF. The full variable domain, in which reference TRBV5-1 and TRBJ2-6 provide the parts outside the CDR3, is KAGVTQTPRYLIKTRGQQVTLSCSPISGHRSVSWYQQTPGQGLQFLFEYFSETQRNKGNFPGRFSGRQFSNSRSEMNVSTLELGDSALYLCASRMGGSGANVLTFGAGSRLTVL.

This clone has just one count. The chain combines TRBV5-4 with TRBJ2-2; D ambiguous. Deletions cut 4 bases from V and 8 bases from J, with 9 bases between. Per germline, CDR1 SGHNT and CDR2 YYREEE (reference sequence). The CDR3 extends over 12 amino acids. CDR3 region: CASSHISGELFF. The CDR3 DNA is TGTGCCAGCAGCCACATCTCGGGGGAGCTGTTTTTT.

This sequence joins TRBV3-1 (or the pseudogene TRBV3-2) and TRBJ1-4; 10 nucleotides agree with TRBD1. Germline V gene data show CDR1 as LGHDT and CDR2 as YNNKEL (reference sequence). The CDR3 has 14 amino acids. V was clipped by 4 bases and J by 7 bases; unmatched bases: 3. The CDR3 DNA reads TGTGCCAGCAGCCTCGGGACAGGGGCTGAAAAACTGTTTTTT. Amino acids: CASSLGTGAEKLFF.

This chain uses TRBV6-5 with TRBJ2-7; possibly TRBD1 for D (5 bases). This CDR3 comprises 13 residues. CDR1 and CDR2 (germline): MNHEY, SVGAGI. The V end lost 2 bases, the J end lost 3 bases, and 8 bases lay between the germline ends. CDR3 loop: CASSYGRGYEQYF. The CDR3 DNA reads TGTGCCAGCAGTTACGGTAGGGGCTACGAGCAGTACTTC.

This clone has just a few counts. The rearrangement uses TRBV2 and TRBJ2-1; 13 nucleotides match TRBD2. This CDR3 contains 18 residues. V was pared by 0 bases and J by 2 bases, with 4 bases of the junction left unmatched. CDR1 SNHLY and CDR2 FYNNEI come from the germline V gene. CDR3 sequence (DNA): TGTGCCAGCAGTGAAGCAACTAGCGGGAGGGCCACCTACAATGAGCAGTTCTTC. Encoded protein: CASSEATSGRATYNEQFF.

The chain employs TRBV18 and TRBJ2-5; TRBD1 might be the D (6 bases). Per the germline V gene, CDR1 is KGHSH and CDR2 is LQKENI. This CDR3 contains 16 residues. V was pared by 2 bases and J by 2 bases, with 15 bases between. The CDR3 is CASSPWGQVSQETQYF. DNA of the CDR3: TGTGCCAGCTCACCATGGGGGCAGGTTTCTCAAGAGACCCAGTACTTC.

CDR3 nucleotide sequence: TGTGCCAGCAGCTTCGGACTGAAAAATGAAAAACTGTTTTTT. Translating it yields CASSFGLKNEKLFF. The V gene is TRBV6-5, the J gene TRBJ1-4, with D unclear. CDR3 length equals 14 residues. V lost 6 bases to trimming and J lost 5 bases, with 13 bases between them. In germline, CDR1 is MNHEY, CDR2 SVGAGI.

The CDR3 coding sequence is TGCGCCAGCAGCCAAGAGGGACCGATCACAACTAATGAAAAACTGTTTTTT. Protein: CASSQEGPITTNEKLFF. The gene calls are TRBV4-1 and TRBJ1-4, with TRBD1 as a possible D gene (5 bases). Germline V lookup: CDR1 MGHRA, CDR2 YSYEKL. V dropped 0 bases and J dropped 0 bases, with 11 bases sitting between them. CDR3 length: 17 residues.

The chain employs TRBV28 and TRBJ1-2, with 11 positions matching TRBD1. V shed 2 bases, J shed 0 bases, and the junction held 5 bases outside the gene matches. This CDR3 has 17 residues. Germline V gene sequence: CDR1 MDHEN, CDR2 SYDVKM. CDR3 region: CASSLGWTGGSNYGYTF. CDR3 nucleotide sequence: TGTGCCAGCAGTTTAGGTTGGACAGGGGGCTCTAACTATGGCTACACCTTC.

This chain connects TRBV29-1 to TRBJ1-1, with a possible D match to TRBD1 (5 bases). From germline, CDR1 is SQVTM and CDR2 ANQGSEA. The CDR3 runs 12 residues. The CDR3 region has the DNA TGCGGATGGGGGGTTACGGACACTGAAGCTTTCTTT. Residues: CGWGVTDTEAFF.

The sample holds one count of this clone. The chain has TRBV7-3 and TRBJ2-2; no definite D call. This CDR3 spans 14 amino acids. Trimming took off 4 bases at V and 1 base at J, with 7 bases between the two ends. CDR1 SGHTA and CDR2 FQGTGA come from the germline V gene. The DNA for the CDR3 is TGTGCCAGCAGCTCACAAGGGAACACCGGGGAGCTGTTTTTT. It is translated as CASSSQGNTGELFF.

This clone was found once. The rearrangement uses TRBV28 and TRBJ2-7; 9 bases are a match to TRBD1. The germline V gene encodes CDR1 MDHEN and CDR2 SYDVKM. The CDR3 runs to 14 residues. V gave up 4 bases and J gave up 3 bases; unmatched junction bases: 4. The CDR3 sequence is CASSSGTGFYEQYF. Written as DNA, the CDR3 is TGTGCCAGCAGTTCCGGGACAGGGTTCTACGAGCAGTACTTC.

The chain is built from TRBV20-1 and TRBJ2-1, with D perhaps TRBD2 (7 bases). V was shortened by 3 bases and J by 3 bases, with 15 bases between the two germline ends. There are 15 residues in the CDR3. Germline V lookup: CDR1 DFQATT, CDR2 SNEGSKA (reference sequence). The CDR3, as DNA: TGCAGTGCTAGTGAAGGCGGGGGCGGCTACAATGAGCAGTTCTTC. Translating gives CSASEGGGGYNEQFF.

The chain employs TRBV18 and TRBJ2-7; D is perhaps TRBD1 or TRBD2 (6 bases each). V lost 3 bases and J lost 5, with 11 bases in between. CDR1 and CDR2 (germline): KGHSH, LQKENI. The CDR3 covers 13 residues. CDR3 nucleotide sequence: TGTGCCAGCTCACCGCCGGGGGCCAACGAGCAGTACTTC. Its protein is CASSPPGANEQYF.

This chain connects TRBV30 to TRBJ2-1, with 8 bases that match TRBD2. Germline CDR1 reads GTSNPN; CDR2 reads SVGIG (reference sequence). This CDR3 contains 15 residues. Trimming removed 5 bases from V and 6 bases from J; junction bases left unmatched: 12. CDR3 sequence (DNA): TGTGCCTGGGCGACCGGGACTAGTCTGACCAATGAGCAGTTCTTC. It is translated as CAWATGTSLTNEQFF.

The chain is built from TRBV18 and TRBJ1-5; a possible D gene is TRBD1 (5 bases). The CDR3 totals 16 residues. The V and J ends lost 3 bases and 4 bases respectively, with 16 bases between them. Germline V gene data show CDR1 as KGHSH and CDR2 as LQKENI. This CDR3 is CASSPVGPNPNQPQHF. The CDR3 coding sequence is TGTGCCAGCTCACCGGTGGGACCAAACCCTAATCAGCCCCAGCATTTT.

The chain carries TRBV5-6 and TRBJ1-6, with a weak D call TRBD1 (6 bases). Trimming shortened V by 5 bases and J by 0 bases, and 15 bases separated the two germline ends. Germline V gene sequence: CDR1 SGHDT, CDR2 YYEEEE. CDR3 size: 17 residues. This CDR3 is CASRLYRDSSYNSPLHF. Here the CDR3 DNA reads TGTGCCAGCAGATTATACAGGGATAGCTCCTATAATTCACCCCTCCACTTT.

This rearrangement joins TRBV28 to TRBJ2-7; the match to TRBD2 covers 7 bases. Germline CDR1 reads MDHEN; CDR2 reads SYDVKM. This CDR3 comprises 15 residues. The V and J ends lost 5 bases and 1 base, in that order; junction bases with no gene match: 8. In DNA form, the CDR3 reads TGTGCCAGCAGTCCCCCGGGGGGAGTGTCCTACGAGCAGTACTTC. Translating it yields CASSPPGGVSYEQYF. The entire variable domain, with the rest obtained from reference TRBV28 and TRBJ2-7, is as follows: DVKVTQSSRYLVKRTGEKVFLECVQDMDHENMFWYRQDPGLGLRLIYFSYDVKMKEKGDIPEGYSVSREKKERFSLILESASTNQTSMYLCASSPPGGVSYEQYFGPGTRLTVT.

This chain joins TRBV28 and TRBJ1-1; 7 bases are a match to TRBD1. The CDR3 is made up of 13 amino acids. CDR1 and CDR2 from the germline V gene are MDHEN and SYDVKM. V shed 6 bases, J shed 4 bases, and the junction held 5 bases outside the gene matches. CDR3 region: CASSQGQLTEAFF. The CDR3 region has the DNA TGTGCCAGCAGCCAGGGACAGCTCACTGAAGCTTTCTTT.